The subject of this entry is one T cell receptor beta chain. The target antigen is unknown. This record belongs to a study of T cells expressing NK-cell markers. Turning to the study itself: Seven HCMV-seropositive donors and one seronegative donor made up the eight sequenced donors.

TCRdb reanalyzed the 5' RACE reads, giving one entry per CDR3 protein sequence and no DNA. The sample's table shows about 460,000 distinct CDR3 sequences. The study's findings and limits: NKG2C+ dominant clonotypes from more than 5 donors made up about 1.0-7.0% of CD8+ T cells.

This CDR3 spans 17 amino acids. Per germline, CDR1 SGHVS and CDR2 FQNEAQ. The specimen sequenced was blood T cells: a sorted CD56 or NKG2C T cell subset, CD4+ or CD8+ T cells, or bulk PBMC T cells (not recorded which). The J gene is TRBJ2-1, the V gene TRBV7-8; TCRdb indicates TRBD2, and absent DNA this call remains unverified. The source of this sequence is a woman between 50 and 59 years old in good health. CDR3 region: CASSLSQLANSYNEQFF.